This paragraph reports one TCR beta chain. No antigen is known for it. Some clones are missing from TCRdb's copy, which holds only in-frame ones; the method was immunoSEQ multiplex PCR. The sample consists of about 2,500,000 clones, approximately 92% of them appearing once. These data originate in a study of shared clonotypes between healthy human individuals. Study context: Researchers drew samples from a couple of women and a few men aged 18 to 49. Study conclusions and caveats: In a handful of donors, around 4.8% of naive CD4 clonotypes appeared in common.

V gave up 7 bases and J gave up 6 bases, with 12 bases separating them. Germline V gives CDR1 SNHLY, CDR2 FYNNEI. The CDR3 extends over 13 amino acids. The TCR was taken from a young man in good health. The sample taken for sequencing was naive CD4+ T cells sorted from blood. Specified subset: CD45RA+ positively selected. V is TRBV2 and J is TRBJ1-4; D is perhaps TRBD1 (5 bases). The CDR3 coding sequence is TGTGCCAGCAATTTGGGGGTGTATGAAAAACTGTTTTTT. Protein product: CASNLGVYEKLFF.